This T cell receptor (beta chain) was captured by sequencing in a study of STAT5B mutations in CD4+ large granular lymphocyte leukemia (dated by TCRdb to about 2022). For the wider study: Among the healthy controls, the CDR3 'QG' motif was associated with a particular HLA allele. TCRbeta repertoires of CD4+ T-cell large granular lymphocyte leukemia patients were compared with those of healthy blood donors. Flow cytometry on FACSCanto II or FACSVerse confirmed that purified fractions exceeded 95% purity among lymphocytes. Overall study outcomes, separate from this receptor: Compared with healthy CD4+ repertoires, CD4-sorted patient repertoires appeared more clonal, and this difference remained even after the putative leukemic clones were removed. Main leukemic clonotypes were private to each patient, although under 30% appeared at low frequency in other patients' non-leukemic repertoires. TRBV06-family usage was enriched among the top patient clones (8/27) compared with healthy controls (2/35). The data were not HLA-matched, and the higher clonality in CD4+ T-LGLL than in CD8+ T-LGLL could be due to the relatively small sample size.

With regard to this clone: It has no known antigen specificity. The sample holds no much larger clone one base away, and base qualities are not on file.

The immunoSEQ assay at survey resolution was used to sequence TCRbeta rearrangements from genomic DNA. The study's own analysis went as follows. In the TCR sequencing data, the lowest productive clonotype frequency that could be detected was 2.59 x 10-5. Analyses included only productive TCRbeta rearrangements, meaning complete and in-frame sequences. Clonality for each sample was calculated as Simpson clonality in the immunoSEQ Analyzer version 3.0. Clones were grouped by frequency into very rare, small, medium, large (1-20%) or hyperexpanded (>20%) categories. Generation probabilities were estimated with OLGA 1.2.3, V-gene circos plots were made with VDJtools, specificities were searched in VDJdb, and CDR3 motifs were identified with GLIPH. The table comes from immuneACCESS by way of TCRdb, which keeps in-frame sequences with V and J called. Part of the clones is missing from these tables; in studies checked, under half for an unresolved V gene and the rest for unknown reasons. V and J calls plus clone size are reproduced from that table; the DNA served to infer D and trimming. In all, the sample holds fewer than 40,000 clones, and less than 75% of those were seen once. Clones ranked in the top ten supply about 0.45% of the sample.

Healthy controls were roughly 40 blood donors whose buffy coats came from the Finnish Red Cross blood service. All TCR-sequenced material derived from peripheral blood: patient blood samples and healthy donor buffy coats. Peripheral blood mononuclear cells were isolated by Ficoll-Hypaque gradient centrifugation. Magnetic purification was used to isolate CD4+ cells from the buffy coats of the healthy controls. The Gentra Puregene Cell and Tissue kit was used to extract genomic DNA, and a Qubit 2.0 fluorometer was used to measure the amount of genomic DNA. Trimming accounts for 8 bases at V and 2 bases at J, while the number of junction bases matched to no gene is 4. Looking up the germline V gene yields CDR1 MNHNS and CDR2 SASEGT. Measured from the cysteine to the phenylalanine, the CDR3 is 14 residues long. Just the 42-base CDR3 DNA is kept, in frame starting at base 1.

The sequence derives from a human donor in good health. Sample: CD4+ T cells from blood buffy coats. The chain is encoded by TRBV6-1 joined to TRBJ2-2; the central 8 bases match TRBD1. CDR3 reads: CASGQGPNTGELFF. DNA sequence: TGTGCCAGCGGACAGGGCCCTAACACCGGGGAGCTGTTTTTT.